The 5 T cell receptor beta chains below all came from one sample that was sequenced in a study of OX40 agonist ivuxolimab in advanced cancers. TCRdb's copy holds only in-frame clones and misses some; the assay was immunoSEQ multiplex PCR. This table holds about 89,000 clones, about nine tenths found once. This sample comprised CD4+ or CD8+ T cells sorted from blood, obtained in a trial of the OX40 agonist ivuxolimab. The receptors come from an adult with an advanced solid tumor such as melanoma, head and neck, liver or kidney cancer.

The V call is TRBV7-2, the J call TRBJ2-3; no clear D. This CDR3 region has 13 residues. Trimming left V 5 bases short and J 2 bases short, with 8 bases between. Germline CDR1 and CDR2: SGHTA and FQGNSA. Here the CDR3 reads CASSPRTTDTQYF. CDR3 coding DNA: TGTGCCAGCAGCCCGCGGACCACAGATACGCAGTATTTT.

V and J are TRBV5-1 and TRBJ2-7; D call uncertain. The CDR3 contains 14 residues. Germline-derived CDR1 and CDR2 are SGHRS and YFSETQ. With 1 base removed from V and 1 base from J, the gap between germline ends came to 9 bases. The CDR3 spells CASSLTPDSYEQYF. As DNA, the CDR3 is TGCGCCAGCAGCTTGACCCCGGATTCCTACGAGCAGTACTTC.

The V call is TRBV7-2, the J call TRBJ2-5, with 13 bases fitting TRBD2. The V and J ends lost 3 bases and 5 bases, in that order; junction bases with no gene match: 0. This CDR3 is 14 amino acids long. CDR1 and CDR2 from the germline V gene are SGHTA and FQGNSA. Here the CDR3 DNA reads TGTGCCAGCAGCTTGGGACTAGCGGGGGAGACCCAGTACTTC. It translates to CASSLGLAGETQYF.

This clone has only one observation. This chain uses TRBV7-2 with TRBJ1-5, with a weak D call TRBD1 (5 bases). The germline V and J ends were trimmed by 5 bases and 7 bases, with 18 bases remaining between them. CDR1 and CDR2 from the germline V gene are SGHTA and FQGNSA. The CDR3 extends over 15 amino acids. The CDR3 here is CASSPSWGGGQPQHF. The CDR3 DNA is TGTGCCAGCAGCCCTTCATGGGGCGGAGGGCAGCCCCAGCATTTT.

V and J are TRBV6-5 and TRBJ1-2; D call uncertain. Per germline, CDR1 MNHEY and CDR2 SVGAGI. The V end lost 5 bases, the J end lost 11 bases, and 15 bases lay between the germline ends. There are 12 residues in the CDR3. CDR3: CASSPRTGRYTF. As DNA, the CDR3 is TGTGCCAGCAGTCCGCGGACCGGGAGGTACACCTTC.